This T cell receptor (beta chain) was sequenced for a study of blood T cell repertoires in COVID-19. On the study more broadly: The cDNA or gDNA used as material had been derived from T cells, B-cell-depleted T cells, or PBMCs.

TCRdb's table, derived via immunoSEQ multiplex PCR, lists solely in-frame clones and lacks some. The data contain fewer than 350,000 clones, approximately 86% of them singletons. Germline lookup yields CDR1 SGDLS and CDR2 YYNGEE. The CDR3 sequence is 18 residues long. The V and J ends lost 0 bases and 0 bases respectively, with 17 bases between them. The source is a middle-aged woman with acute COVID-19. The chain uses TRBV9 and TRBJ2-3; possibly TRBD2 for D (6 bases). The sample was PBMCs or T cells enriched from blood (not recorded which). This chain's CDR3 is CASSVGQSGGVSTDTQYF. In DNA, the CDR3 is TGTGCCAGCAGCGTAGGCCAGTCCGGAGGGGTTAGCACAGATACGCAGTATTTT.